Given below is one T cell receptor (beta chain) in context. The antigen remains unidentified. At least 6.5 million PBMCs were isolated per sample. Primed by a sample-barcoded 5' primer and a J-beta primer mix, a second PCR proceeded for about 7 to 11 cycles. MiXCR, run by TCRdb on the 5' RACE reads, gives a single entry per CDR3 protein. The profile shows approximately 400,000 distinct CDR3 sequences, about half of them singletons. This sample is drawn from a study of blood T cells in healthy people across ages. Findings and caveats of the study: Among T cells, TCR beta diversity per million cells dropped roughly linearly as age rose.

The germline CDR1 and CDR2 sequences are LGHDT and YNNKEL (reference sequence). The V end was cut by 6 bases, the J end by 4 bases, with 12 bases between. This CDR3 has 13 residues. The sample was blood. The receptor was isolated from a man aged 60-69 years in good health. The J gene is TRBJ1-2, the V gene TRBV3-1; D gene uncertain. The CDR3 nucleotides read TGTGCCAGCAGTACTACAACTTCCTATGGCTACACCTTC. It specifies CASSTTTSYGYTF.